This is a list of T cell receptor beta chains from one sample in a study of blood T cell repertoires in COVID-19. Assay used: immunoSEQ multiplex PCR; TCRdb lists only in-frame clones, some missing. The sample lists some 360,000 clones, about 89% occurring once. The sample was peripheral blood. The receptor set was obtained from a woman aged 55 to 70 with COVID-19, enrolled during active disease. CDR3s include the opening cysteine and the closing phenylalanine or tryptophan. Each record gives: V gene, J gene, CDR3 protein.

v_call: TRBV19
j_call: TRBJ1-4
cdr3_aa: CASSPTRGATNEKLFF

v_call: TRBV27
j_call: TRBJ1-5
cdr3_aa: CASSPRNQPQHF

v_call: TRBV11-2
j_call: TRBJ1-4
cdr3_aa: CASSLSLANEKLFF

v_call: TRBV3-1/TRBV3-2
j_call: TRBJ2-1
cdr3_aa: CASSQVQARKFF

v_call: TRBV11-2
j_call: TRBJ2-7
cdr3_aa: CASSEGTGAYEQYF

v_call: TRBV19
j_call: TRBJ2-1
cdr3_aa: CARPTRQPYNEQFF

v_call: TRBV19
j_call: TRBJ2-5
cdr3_aa: CASSIGGTAQETQYF

v_call: TRBV29-1
j_call: TRBJ2-5
cdr3_aa: CSVRIGTSGGDQETQYF

v_call: TRBV2
j_call: TRBJ1-1
cdr3_aa: CASSRTGRSGTEAFF

v_call: TRBV29-1
j_call: TRBJ1-1
cdr3_aa: CSVFDRRNTEAFF

v_call: TRBV6-5
j_call: TRBJ1-1
cdr3_aa: CASSYSRGGLGTEAFF

v_call: TRBV28
j_call: TRBJ1-1
cdr3_aa: CASRTSGNLRTEAFF

v_call: TRBV7-2
j_call: TRBJ1-2
cdr3_aa: CASSPWTGGTNYGYTF

v_call: TRBV9
j_call: TRBJ2-2
cdr3_aa: CASSVGQATGELFF

v_call: TRBV30
j_call: TRBJ1-6
cdr3_aa: CAWSVGRGNSPLHF

v_call: TRBV5-1
j_call: TRBJ2-1
cdr3_aa: CASSLGVTSSLNEQFF

v_call: TRBV5-1
j_call: TRBJ2-7
cdr3_aa: CASSYRDSAYEQYF

v_call: TRBV6-5
j_call: TRBJ1-1
cdr3_aa: CASRNGIYEAFF

v_call: TRBV3-1/TRBV3-2
j_call: TRBJ2-4
cdr3_aa: CASSLRGSKNIQYF

v_call: TRBV29-1
j_call: TRBJ1-2
cdr3_aa: CSVEVRTENYGYTF

v_call: TRBV1
j_call: TRBJ1-2
cdr3_aa: CTSSQSTGYYGYTF

v_call: TRBV6-1
j_call: TRBJ2-7
cdr3_aa: CASSDRAYEQYF

v_call: TRBV5-1
j_call: TRBJ1-6
cdr3_aa: CASTDGGTANSPLHF

v_call: TRBV24-1
j_call: TRBJ2-2
cdr3_aa: CATSDHRTPANTGELFF

v_call: TRBV3-1/TRBV3-2
j_call: TRBJ1-1
cdr3_aa: CASSQEVGRGMNTEAFF

v_call: TRBV6-2/TRBV6-3
j_call: TRBJ2-7
cdr3_aa: CASSVLAGGIRPYEQYF

v_call: TRBV18
j_call: TRBJ2-3
cdr3_aa: CASSLLGQGASDTQYF

v_call: TRBV25-1
j_call: TRBJ1-5
cdr3_aa: CASSEGGRVGSNQPQHF

v_call: TRBV11-2
j_call: TRBJ2-2
cdr3_aa: CASSLDRVATGELFF

v_call: TRBV14
j_call: TRBJ1-2
cdr3_aa: CASSQSLVTGQGYTF

v_call: TRBV18
j_call: TRBJ2-1
cdr3_aa: CASSLWSGVRYNEQFF

v_call: TRBV5-1
j_call: TRBJ1-1
cdr3_aa: CASSSGQGTNTEAFF

v_call: TRBV6-5
j_call: TRBJ2-7
cdr3_aa: CASRRGGGEQYF

v_call: TRBV5-1
j_call: TRBJ1-2
cdr3_aa: CASSLGPGGANGYTF

v_call: TRBV5-1
j_call: TRBJ1-2
cdr3_aa: CASSTGQGNGYTF

v_call: TRBV18
j_call: TRBJ1-1
cdr3_aa: CASSPGQGWTEAFF

v_call: TRBV5-4
j_call: TRBJ2-1
cdr3_aa: CASSPRENEQFF

v_call: TRBV12-5
j_call: TRBJ2-3
cdr3_aa: CASGSGTDTDTQYF

v_call: TRBV6-1
j_call: TRBJ2-6
cdr3_aa: CASSEQGSGANVLTF

v_call: TRBV2
j_call: TRBJ1-5
cdr3_aa: CASSDSVVAESNQPQHF

v_call: TRBV2
j_call: TRBJ1-1
cdr3_aa: CASTLLRQGAEAFF

v_call: TRBV12-3/TRBV12-4
j_call: TRBJ1-1
cdr3_aa: CASSLEWPEAFF

v_call: TRBV9
j_call: TRBJ2-1
cdr3_aa: CASNGQTSGPNEQFF

v_call: TRBV29-1
j_call: TRBJ1-2
cdr3_aa: CSVVGQVGYGYTF

v_call: TRBV15
j_call: TRBJ2-2
cdr3_aa: CATSRDRGMTGELFF

v_call: TRBV12-3/TRBV12-4
j_call: TRBJ1-2
cdr3_aa: CASSQGWGYGYTF

v_call: TRBV7-6
j_call: TRBJ1-5
cdr3_aa: CASSSGTGGNQPQHF

v_call: TRBV5-6
j_call: TRBJ2-2
cdr3_aa: CASSLTGVWTGELFF

v_call: TRBV9
j_call: TRBJ1-1
cdr3_aa: CASSAGSSSEAFF

v_call: TRBV2
j_call: TRBJ1-1
cdr3_aa: CASSRTENTEAFF

v_call: TRBV11-3
j_call: TRBJ2-5
cdr3_aa: CASSFRTGGTETQYF

v_call: TRBV5-1
j_call: TRBJ1-2
cdr3_aa: CASSSGTGLNGYTF

v_call: TRBV11-1
j_call: TRBJ2-7
cdr3_aa: CATALEEGSPYEQYF

v_call: TRBV9
j_call: TRBJ1-3
cdr3_aa: CASSGQPAGNTIYF